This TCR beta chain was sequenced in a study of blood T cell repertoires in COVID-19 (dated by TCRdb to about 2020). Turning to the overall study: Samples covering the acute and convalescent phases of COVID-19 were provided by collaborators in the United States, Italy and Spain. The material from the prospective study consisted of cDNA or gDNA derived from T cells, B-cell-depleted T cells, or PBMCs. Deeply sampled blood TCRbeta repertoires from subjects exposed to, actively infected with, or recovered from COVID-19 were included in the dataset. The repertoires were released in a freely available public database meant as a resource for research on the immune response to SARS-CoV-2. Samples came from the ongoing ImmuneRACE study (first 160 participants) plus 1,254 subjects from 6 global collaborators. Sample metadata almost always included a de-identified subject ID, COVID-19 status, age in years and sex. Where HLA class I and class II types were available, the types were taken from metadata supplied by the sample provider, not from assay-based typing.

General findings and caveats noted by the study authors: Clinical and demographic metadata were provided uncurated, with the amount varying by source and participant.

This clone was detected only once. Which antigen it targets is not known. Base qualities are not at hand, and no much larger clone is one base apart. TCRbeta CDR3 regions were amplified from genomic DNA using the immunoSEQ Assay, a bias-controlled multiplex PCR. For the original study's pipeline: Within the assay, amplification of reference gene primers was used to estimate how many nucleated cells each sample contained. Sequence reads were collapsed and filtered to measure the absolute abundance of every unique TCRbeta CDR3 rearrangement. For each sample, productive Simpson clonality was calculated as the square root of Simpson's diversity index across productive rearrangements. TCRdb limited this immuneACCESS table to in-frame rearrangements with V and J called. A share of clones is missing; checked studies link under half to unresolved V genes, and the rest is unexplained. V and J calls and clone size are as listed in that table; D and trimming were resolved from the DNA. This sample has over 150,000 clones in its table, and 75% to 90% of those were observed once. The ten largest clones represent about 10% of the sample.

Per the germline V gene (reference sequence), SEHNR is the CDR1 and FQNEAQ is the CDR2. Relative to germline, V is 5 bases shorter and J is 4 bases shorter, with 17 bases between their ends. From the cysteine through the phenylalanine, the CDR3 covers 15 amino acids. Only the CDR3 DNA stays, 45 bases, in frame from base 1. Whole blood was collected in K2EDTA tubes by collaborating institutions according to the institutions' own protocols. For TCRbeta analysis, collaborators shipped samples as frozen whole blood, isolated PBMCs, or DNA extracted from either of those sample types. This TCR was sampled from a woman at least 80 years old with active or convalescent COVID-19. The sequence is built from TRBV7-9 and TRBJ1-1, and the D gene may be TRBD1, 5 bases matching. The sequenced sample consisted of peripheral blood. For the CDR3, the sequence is CASSSPGYLGTEAFF. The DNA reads TGTGCCAGCAGCAGCCCAGGGTATTTGGGCACTGAAGCTTTCTTT.